The subject of this entry is one TCR beta chain. Authors' data handling: Nucleated cell counts were estimated from reference gene primer amplification. Here immunoSEQ multiplex PCR was the method, and the copy in TCRdb shows in-frame clones only, minus some. The V and J calls and clone size are taken from that table; D and trimming were inferred from the DNA. This sample has fewer than 85,000 clones, with around 82% found just once. This record belongs to a study of blood T cell repertoires in COVID-19. About the research overall: COVID-19 samples collected from the United States, Italy and Spain covered acute and convalescent phases. In each case, the material was cDNA or gDNA derived from T cells, B-cell-depleted T cells, or PBMCs.

Germline-derived CDR1 and CDR2 are KGHDR and SFDVKD. CDR3 length: 16 residues. V was pared by 3 bases and J by 7 bases, with 7 bases of the junction left unmatched. This sequence was found in a woman aged 55-69 years with acute or convalescent COVID-19. The sequenced material came from peripheral blood. The gene calls are TRBV24-1 and TRBJ2-5; 13 nucleotides agree with TRBD2. Written as DNA, the CDR3 is TGTGCCACCAGTGATCGGACTAGCGGGAGACAGGTGACCCAGTACTTC. Its translation: CATSDRTSGRQVTQYF.